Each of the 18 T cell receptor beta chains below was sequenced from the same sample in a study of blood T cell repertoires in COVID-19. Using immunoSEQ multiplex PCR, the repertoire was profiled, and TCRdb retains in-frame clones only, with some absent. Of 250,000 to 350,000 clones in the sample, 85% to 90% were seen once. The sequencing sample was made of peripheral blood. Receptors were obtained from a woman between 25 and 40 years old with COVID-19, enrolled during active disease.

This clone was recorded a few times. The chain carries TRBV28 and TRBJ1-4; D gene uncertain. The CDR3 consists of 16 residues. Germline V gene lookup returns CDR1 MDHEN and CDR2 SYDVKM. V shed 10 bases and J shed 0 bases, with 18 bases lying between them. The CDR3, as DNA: TGTGCCACCCAACCTGCTCCGAGATCAACTAATGAAAAACTGTTTTTT. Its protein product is CATQPAPRSTNEKLFF.

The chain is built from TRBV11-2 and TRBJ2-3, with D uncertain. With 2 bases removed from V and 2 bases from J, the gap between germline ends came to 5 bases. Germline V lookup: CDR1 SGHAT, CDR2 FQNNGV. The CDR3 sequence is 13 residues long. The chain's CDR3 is CASSLPITDTQYF. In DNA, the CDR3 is TGTGCCAGCAGCTTACCAATCACAGATACGCAGTATTTT. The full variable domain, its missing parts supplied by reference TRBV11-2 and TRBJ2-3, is EAGVAQSPRYKIIEKRQSVAFWCNPISGHATLYWYQQILGQGPKLLIQFQNNGVVDDSQLPKDRFSAERLKGVDSTLKIQPAKLEDSAVYLCASSLPITDTQYFGPGTRLTVL.

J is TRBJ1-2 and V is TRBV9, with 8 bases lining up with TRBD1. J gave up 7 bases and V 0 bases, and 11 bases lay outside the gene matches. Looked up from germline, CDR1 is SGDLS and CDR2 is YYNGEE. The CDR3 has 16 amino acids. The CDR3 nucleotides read TGTGCCAGCAGCGTAGCCGGACAGGGACTCGGGGCTGGCTACACCTTC. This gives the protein CASSVAGQGLGAGYTF.

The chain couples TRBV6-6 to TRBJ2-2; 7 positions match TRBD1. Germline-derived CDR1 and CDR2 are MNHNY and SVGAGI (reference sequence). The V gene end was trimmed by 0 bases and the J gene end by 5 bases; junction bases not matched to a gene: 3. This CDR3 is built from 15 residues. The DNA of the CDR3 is TGTGCCAGCAGTTACTCGGGACAGATGACCGGGGAGCTGTTTTTT. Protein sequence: CASSYSGQMTGELFF.

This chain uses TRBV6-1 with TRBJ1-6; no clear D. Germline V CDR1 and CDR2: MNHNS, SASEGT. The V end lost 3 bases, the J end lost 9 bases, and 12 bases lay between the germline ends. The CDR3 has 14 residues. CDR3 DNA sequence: TGTGCCAGCAGTGATTCCGGGGATCGTTCACCCCTCCACTTT. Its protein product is CASSDSGDRSPLHF.

The CDR3 region is CASSDSTGTGYF. The CDR3 DNA sequence: TGTGCCAGCAGTGATTCGACAGGCACGGGATATTTT. This chain joins TRBV6-1 and TRBJ1-3; TRBD1 is a possible D gene (6 bases). Germline-derived CDR1 and CDR2 are MNHNS and SASEGT. The CDR3 is 12 residues long. Trimming took off 3 bases at V and 15 bases at J, with 15 bases between the two ends.

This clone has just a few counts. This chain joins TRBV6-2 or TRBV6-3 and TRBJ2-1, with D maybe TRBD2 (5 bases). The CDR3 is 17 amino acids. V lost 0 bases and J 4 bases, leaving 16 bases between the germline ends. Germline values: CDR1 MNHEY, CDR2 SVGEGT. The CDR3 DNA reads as TGTGCCAGCAGTTACTCCCCCCCGAGCGGCATTTACAATGAGCAGTTCTTC. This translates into CASSYSPPSGIYNEQFF.

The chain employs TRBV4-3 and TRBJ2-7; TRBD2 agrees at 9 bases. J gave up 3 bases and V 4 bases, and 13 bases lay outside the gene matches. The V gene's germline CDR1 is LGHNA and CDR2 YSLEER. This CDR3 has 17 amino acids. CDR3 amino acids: CASSRARGTSNLYEQYF. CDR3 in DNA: TGCGCCAGCAGCCGAGCACGGGGGACTAGCAACCTCTACGAGCAGTACTTC.

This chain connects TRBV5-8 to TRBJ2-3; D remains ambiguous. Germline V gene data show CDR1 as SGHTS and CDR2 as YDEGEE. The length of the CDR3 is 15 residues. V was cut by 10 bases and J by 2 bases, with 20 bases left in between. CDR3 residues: CAPSLRGYPTDTQYF. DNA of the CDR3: TGTGCCCCAAGCTTAAGAGGCTACCCCACAGATACGCAGTATTTT.

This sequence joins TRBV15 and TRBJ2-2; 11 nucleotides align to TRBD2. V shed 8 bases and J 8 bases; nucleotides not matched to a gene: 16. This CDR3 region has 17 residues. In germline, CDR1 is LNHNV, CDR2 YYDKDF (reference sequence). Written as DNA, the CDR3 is TGTGCCACCGCACTTTCCCCGGGACTAGCGGTTGAAGGGGAGCTGTTTTTT. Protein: CATALSPGLAVEGELFF.

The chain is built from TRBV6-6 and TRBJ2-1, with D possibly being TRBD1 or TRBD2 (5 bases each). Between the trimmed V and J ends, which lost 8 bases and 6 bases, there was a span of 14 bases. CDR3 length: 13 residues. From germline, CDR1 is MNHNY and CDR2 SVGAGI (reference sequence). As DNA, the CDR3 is TGTGCCAGCGGTCGGGGCCTCATCAATGAGCAGTTCTTC. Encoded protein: CASGRGLINEQFF.

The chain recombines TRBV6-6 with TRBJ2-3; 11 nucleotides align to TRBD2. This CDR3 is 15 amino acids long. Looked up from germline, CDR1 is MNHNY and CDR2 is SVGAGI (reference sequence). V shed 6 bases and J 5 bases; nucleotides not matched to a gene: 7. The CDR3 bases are TGTGCCAGCAGATTCTTTAGCGGGAGGGTAGATACGCAGTATTTT. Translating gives CASRFFSGRVDTQYF.

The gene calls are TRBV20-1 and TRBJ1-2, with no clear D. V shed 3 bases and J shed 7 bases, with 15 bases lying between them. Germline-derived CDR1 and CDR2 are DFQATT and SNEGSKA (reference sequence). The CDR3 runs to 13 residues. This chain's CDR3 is CSASKPGYSGYTF. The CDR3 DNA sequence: TGCAGTGCTAGTAAGCCCGGGTACTCTGGCTACACCTTC.

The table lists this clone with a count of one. The CDR3 coding sequence is TGTGCCAGTACCGCAGGGCCGGGCTACACCTTC. Its protein is CASTAGPGYTF. The chain uses TRBV19 and TRBJ1-2, with D tentatively TRBD1 (5 bases). CDR1 is LNHDA and CDR2 is SQIVND in the germline V gene (reference sequence). This CDR3 has 11 amino acids. V was trimmed by 7 bases and J by 8 bases, leaving 11 bases between them.

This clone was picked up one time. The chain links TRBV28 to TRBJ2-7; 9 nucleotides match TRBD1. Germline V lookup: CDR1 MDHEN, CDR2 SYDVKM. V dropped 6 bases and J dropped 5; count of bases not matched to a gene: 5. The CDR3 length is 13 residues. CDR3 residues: CASRDRGSHEQYF. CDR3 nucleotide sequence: TGTGCCAGCAGGGACAGGGGAAGCCACGAGCAGTACTTC.

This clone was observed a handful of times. CDR3 in amino acids: CASSFSPRGRTEAFF. As DNA, the CDR3 is TGTGCCAGCAGTTTTTCTCCCAGGGGAAGGACTGAAGCTTTCTTT. The chain joins TRBV27 to TRBJ1-1, with D possibly matching TRBD1 (6 bases). Trimming took 3 bases from V and 5 from J, leaving 16 bases between them. Looked up from germline, CDR1 is MNHEY and CDR2 is SMNVEV (reference sequence). This CDR3 comprises 15 residues.

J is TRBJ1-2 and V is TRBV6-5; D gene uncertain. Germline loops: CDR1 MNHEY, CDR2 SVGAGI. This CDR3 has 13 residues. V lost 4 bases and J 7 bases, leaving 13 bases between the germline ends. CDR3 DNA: TGTGCCAGCAGTTCACATCGCGGAATTGGCTACACCTTC. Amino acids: CASSSHRGIGYTF.

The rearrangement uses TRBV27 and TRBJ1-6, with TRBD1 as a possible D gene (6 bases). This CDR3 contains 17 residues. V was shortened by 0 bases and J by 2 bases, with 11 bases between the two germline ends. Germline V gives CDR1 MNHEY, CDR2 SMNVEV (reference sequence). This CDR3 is CASSLSSAGAYNSPLHF. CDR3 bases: TGTGCCAGCAGTTTATCGTCGGCAGGGGCCTATAATTCACCCCTCCACTTT.